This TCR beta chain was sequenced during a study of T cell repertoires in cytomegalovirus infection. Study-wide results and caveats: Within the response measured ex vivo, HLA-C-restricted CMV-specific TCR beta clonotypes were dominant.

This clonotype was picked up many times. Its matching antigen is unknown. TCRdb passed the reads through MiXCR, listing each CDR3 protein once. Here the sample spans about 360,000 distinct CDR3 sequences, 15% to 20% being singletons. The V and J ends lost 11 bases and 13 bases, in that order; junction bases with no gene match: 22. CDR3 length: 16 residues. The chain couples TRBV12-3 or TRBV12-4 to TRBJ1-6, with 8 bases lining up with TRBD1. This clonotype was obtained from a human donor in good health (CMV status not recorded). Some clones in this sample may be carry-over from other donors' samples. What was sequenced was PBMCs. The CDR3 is CASSPGPDRGSAPLHF. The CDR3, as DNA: TGTGCCTCCAGCCCCGGTCCCGACAGGGGAAGTGCGCCCCTCCACTTT.